One sample yielded the 25 T cell receptor beta chains listed below, sequenced in a study of blood T cells in healthy people across ages. PCR was performed a second time for roughly 6 to 12 cycles using a sample-barcoded 5' primer and a J-beta primer mix. Using its own MiXCR run on the 5' RACE reads, TCRdb lists one record per CDR3 protein. The sample holds approximately 850,000 distinct CDR3 sequences; 40% to 50% are singletons and the top ten take about a fifth. Sequenced: blood. The receptors here all came from a man between 60 and 70 years old in good health.

This clonotype was seen a few times. The V and J genes are TRBV7-2 and TRBJ1-6, with D possibly being TRBD1 (5 bases). The CDR3 sequence is 13 residues long. Trimming cost V 3 bases and J 9 bases, with 9 bases left between them. CDR1 and CDR2 (germline): SGHTA, FQGNSA. CDR3: CASSLDTVSPLHF. As DNA, the CDR3 is TGTGCCAGCAGCTTGGACACGGTTTCACCCCTCCACTTT.

V and J are TRBV6-1 and TRBJ1-5; D gene ambiguous. There are 13 residues in the CDR3. Germline V gene data show CDR1 as MNHNS and CDR2 as SASEGT. Trimming pared 0 bases from V and 7 bases from J, leaving 7 bases between. CDR3 DNA sequence: TGTGCCAGCAGTGAAGCGTACCTACAGCCCCAGCATTTT. This gives the protein CASSEAYLQPQHF.

The chain carries TRBV7-2 and TRBJ2-3; 7 bases are shared with TRBD1. After removal of 0 bases from V and 0 bases from J, the junction contained 6 bases not matched to a gene. CDR1 and CDR2 (germline): SGHTA, FQGNSA. This CDR3 spans 17 amino acids. Here the CDR3 DNA reads TGTGCCAGCAGCTTAGCGTCGGGACAGTGGAGCACAGATACGCAGTATTTT. Protein: CASSLASGQWSTDTQYF.

The chain links TRBV20-1 to TRBJ2-1, with 8 bases identical to TRBD2. J gave up 3 bases and V 5 bases, and 6 bases lay outside the gene matches. CDR3 length: 14 residues. Per the germline V gene, CDR1 is DFQATT and CDR2 is SNEGSKA (reference sequence). The chain's CDR3 is CSAPKAGGYNEQFF. CDR3 coding DNA: TGCAGTGCTCCTAAGGCGGGGGGCTACAATGAGCAGTTCTTC.

This clonotype was seen a few times. V usage is TRBV13 and J usage is TRBJ1-1, with TRBD1 identical over 11 bases. Germline V gene lookup returns CDR1 PRHDT and CDR2 FYEKMQ (reference sequence). This CDR3 contains 17 residues. The junction had 10 bases not matched to a gene; V was cut back by 3 bases and J by 4 bases. CDR3 in amino acids: CASSFTWTGGAFTEAFF. Here the CDR3 DNA reads TGTGCCAGCAGCTTCACTTGGACAGGGGGCGCGTTCACTGAAGCTTTCTTT. The variable domain in full, with the rest retrieved from reference TRBV13 and TRBJ1-1, is AAGVIQSPRHLIKEKRETATLKCYPIPRHDTVYWYQQGPGQDPQFLISFYEKMQSDKGSIPDRFSAQQFSDYHSELNMSSLELGDSALYFCASSFTWTGGAFTEAFFGQGTRLTVV.

This clonotype was found many times. V gene TRBV29-1 combines with J gene TRBJ2-5; D gene unclear. Looked up from germline, CDR1 is SQVTM and CDR2 is ANQGSEA. This CDR3 spans 11 amino acids. V was shortened by 5 bases and J by 7 bases, with 11 bases between the two germline ends. This CDR3 is CSVPQPGTQYF. CDR3 sequence (DNA): TGCAGCGTTCCCCAGCCGGGGACCCAGTACTTC.

V usage is TRBV5-1 and J usage is TRBJ2-5; 12 nucleotides line up with TRBD2. After removal of 0 bases from V and 5 bases from J, the junction contained 8 bases not matched to a gene. CDR3 length: 17 residues. In germline, CDR1 is SGHRS, CDR2 YFSETQ. The CDR3 protein is CASSLDPTSGRGETQYF. The CDR3, as DNA: TGCGCCAGCAGCTTGGACCCGACTAGCGGGAGAGGCGAGACCCAGTACTTC.

This clonotype is a singleton in its sample. V is TRBV7-2 and J is TRBJ1-1; 9 bases fit TRBD1. The length of the CDR3 is 15 residues. Germline lookup yields CDR1 SGHTA and CDR2 FQGNSA. The ends lost 2 bases at V and 4 bases at J; junction bases unmatched: 5. CDR3 bases: TGTGCCAGCAGCTTACGACAGGGGGGAGTCACTGAAGCTTTCTTT. Protein sequence: CASSLRQGGVTEAFF.

The CDR3, as DNA: TGCAGTGCAAGCCCAGCACTGGGCTATGGCTACACCTTC. Its protein is CSASPALGYGYTF. The gene calls are TRBV20-1 and TRBJ1-2; no reliable D call. The ends were cut back, 6 bases at V and 4 bases at J, with 15 bases in the middle. CDR3 size: 13 residues. Germline V gene sequence: CDR1 DFQATT, CDR2 SNEGSKA (reference sequence).

The V call is TRBV25-1, the J call TRBJ2-1, with unresolved D. Germline V gene data show CDR1 as MGHDK and CDR2 as SYGVNS. Between the trimmed V and J ends, which lost 1 base and 10 bases, there was a span of 20 bases. The CDR3 is 16 residues long. This CDR3 reads CASSEWADTRLQEQFF. The CDR3 DNA reads as TGTGCCAGCAGTGAATGGGCGGATACACGCCTTCAAGAGCAGTTCTTC.

This clonotype was found many times. This chain joins TRBV12-3 or TRBV12-4 and TRBJ2-5; TRBD2 aligns across 11 bases. With V trimmed by 4 bases and J by 1 base, 5 bases remained unmatched. CDR3 length: 16 residues. CDR3 sequence (DNA): TGTGCCAGCAGTTCGCGACTAGCGGGAACCCAAGAGACCCAGTACTTC. Translated: CASSSRLAGTQETQYF.

This clonotype was found a few times. The chain uses TRBV5-1 and TRBJ2-7; 8 bases are shared with TRBD2. The V gene end was trimmed by 4 bases and the J gene end by 6 bases; junction bases not matched to a gene: 9. The CDR3 extends over 14 amino acids. The germline V gene has CDR1 SGHRS and CDR2 YFSETQ. This CDR3 is CASSVERGLSEQYF. The CDR3 DNA reads as TGCGCCAGCAGCGTAGAGCGGGGGCTATCCGAGCAGTACTTC.

The chain joins TRBV6-6 to TRBJ2-7, with D hard to call. The J call may be mistaken, given a closer DNA end match to TRBJ2-5. Per the germline V gene, CDR1 is MNHNY and CDR2 is SVGAGI (reference sequence). The CDR3 spans 13 residues. In nucleotides, the CDR3 is TGTGCCAGCAGTTACAGTATAAAAGAGACCCAGTACTTC. This sequence encodes CASSYSIKETQYF.

This clonotype was seen more than once but under ten times. The rearrangement uses TRBV27 and TRBJ2-7; D gene ambiguous. CDR3 length equals 12 residues. V lost 2 bases and J 6 bases, leaving 8 bases between the germline ends. In germline, CDR1 is MNHEY, CDR2 SMNVEV (reference sequence). CDR3 region: CASSLMGGEQYF. For the CDR3, the DNA is TGTGCCAGCAGTTTAATGGGCGGCGAGCAGTACTTC.

The chain has TRBV10-3 and TRBJ1-2; 9 nucleotides align to TRBD1. V lost 4 bases and J lost 4; bases outside the gene matches: 7. The V gene's germline CDR1 is ENHRY and CDR2 SYGVKD. This CDR3 contains 15 residues. The CDR3, as DNA: TGTGCCATCAGTGCCCAGACAGGGGGAAGCTATGGCTACACCTTC. Protein product: CAISAQTGGSYGYTF.

This chain uses TRBV20-1 with TRBJ2-7; 7 bases are shared with TRBD2. Germline CDR1 DFQATT, CDR2 SNEGSKA (reference sequence). Trimming removed 1 base from V and 5 bases from J; junction bases left unmatched: 5. This CDR3 spans 13 amino acids. The CDR3 protein is CSARGRGWNEQYF. Here the CDR3 DNA reads TGCAGTGCTAGAGGGCGGGGGTGGAACGAGCAGTACTTC.

Only a few counts were recorded for this clonotype. This chain joins TRBV10-2 and TRBJ2-4; D is possibly TRBD2 (6 bases). The CDR3 contains 14 residues. V shed 6 bases and J shed 6 bases, with 15 bases lying between them. Looked up from germline, CDR1 is WSHSY and CDR2 is SAAADI. This CDR3 is CASSLTGASNIQYF. As DNA, the CDR3 is TGCGCCAGCAGCCTGACGGGAGCCTCAAACATTCAGTACTTC.

This clonotype was counted a few times. This chain uses TRBV6-5 with TRBJ2-7; perhaps D is TRBD1 or TRBD2 (6 bases each). CDR1 is MNHEY, CDR2 SVGAGI, per germline. The length of the CDR3 is 14 residues. The ends were cut back, 3 bases at V and 5 bases at J, with 14 bases in the middle. The CDR3 bases are TGTGCCAGCAGTTATGTGCCGGGGGCAAACGAGCAGTACTTC. Translation gives CASSYVPGANEQYF.

The rearrangement joins TRBV5-6 to TRBJ2-7; D unclear. Germline V gene sequence: CDR1 SGHDT, CDR2 YYEEEE. Trimming removed 1 base from V and 7 bases from J, with 6 bases in between. This CDR3 spans 11 amino acids. The DNA of the CDR3 is TGTGCCAGCAGCTTGATCACGGAGCAGTACTTC. It translates to CASSLITEQYF.

The CDR3 DNA reads as TGTGCCAGCAGGACTAGCGGGGGAGATACGCAGTATTTT. Translation gives CASRTSGGDTQYF. The chain couples TRBV27 to TRBJ2-3; 12 nucleotides line up with TRBD2. CDR1 is MNHEY and CDR2 is SMNVEV in the germline V gene (reference sequence). The V segment lost 6 bases and the J segment 5 bases; nucleotides outside the gene matches: 0. The CDR3 is 13 residues long.

The chain couples TRBV3-1 to TRBJ2-7, with unresolved D. The CDR3 is 14 amino acids. Germline CDR1 and CDR2: LGHDT and YNNKEL (reference sequence). The V end lost 0 bases, the J end lost 6 bases, and 12 bases lay between the germline ends. CDR3 sequence (DNA): TGTGCCAGCAGCCAAGATAGGTACGTGGGCGAGCAGTACTTC. Its translation is CASSQDRYVGEQYF.

This chain joins TRBV29-1 and TRBJ1-1; 7 nucleotides match TRBD1. Germline loops: CDR1 SQVTM, CDR2 ANQGSEA. J gave up 0 bases and V 6 bases, and 4 bases lay outside the gene matches. The CDR3 has 13 amino acids. CDR3 sequence: CSVEDRLNTEAFF. CDR3 sequence (DNA): TGCAGCGTAGAGGACAGGTTGAACACTGAAGCTTTCTTT.

This clonotype appeared a few times. The genes are TRBV25-1 and TRBJ2-7; 10 positions match TRBD1. CDR1 and CDR2 from the germline V gene are MGHDK and SYGVNS. CDR3 size: 18 residues. Trimming removed 2 bases from V and 3 bases from J; junction bases left unmatched: 13. As DNA, the CDR3 is TGTGCCAGCAGTGAACACCGGGACAGGGGCATAAGGATCTACGAGCAGTACTTC. The encoded protein is CASSEHRDRGIRIYEQYF.

This clonotype was seen a handful of times. The chain combines TRBV7-2 with TRBJ2-7; 11 nucleotides match TRBD2. Germline CDR1 reads SGHTA; CDR2 reads FQGNSA. Trimming cost V 5 bases and J 0 bases; bases outside gene matches: 12. The CDR3 sequence is 18 residues long. The CDR3 nucleotides are TGTGCCAGCAGCCTAAAAACTAGCGGGGGACCTACCTCCTACGAGCAGTACTTC. Amino acids: CASSLKTSGGPTSYEQYF.

The genes are TRBV7-2 and TRBJ2-3, with no clear D. V was trimmed by 7 bases and J by 0 bases, leaving 17 bases between them. Germline CDR1 SGHTA, CDR2 FQGNSA. CDR3 length equals 16 residues. CDR3 loop: CASNLGDTLSTDTQYF. The CDR3 DNA is TGTGCCAGCAACTTGGGCGATACCCTTAGCACAGATACGCAGTATTTT.